The 4 T cell receptor beta chains below come from one sample, sequenced in a study of control samples from healthy donors and cancer patients. The protocol was immunoSEQ multiplex PCR, while the TCRdb copy is restricted to in-frame clones and leaves out a portion. The sample lists around 110,000 clones; over 90% were seen once. Material: blood. The receptors stem from a man in his thirties or forties in good health.

The chain recombines TRBV30 with TRBJ1-1; 8 bases fit TRBD1. Germline values: CDR1 GTSNPN, CDR2 SVGIG (reference sequence). Trimming took 2 bases from V and 4 from J; bases not matched to a gene: 9. CDR3 length: 15 residues. The CDR3 sequence: CAWSSGGAVRTEAFF. The CDR3, as DNA: TGTGCCTGGAGTTCAGGGGGCGCGGTCCGCACTGAAGCTTTCTTT.

The chain combines TRBV5-1 with TRBJ2-3; D remains ambiguous. Germline V CDR1 and CDR2: SGHRS, YFSETQ. The V and J ends lost 4 bases and 2 bases respectively, with 14 bases between them. CDR3 length: 15 residues. The CDR3 reads CASSLSAAYTDTQYF. CDR3 nucleotides: TGCGCCAGCAGCCTCTCGGCAGCCTACACAGATACGCAGTATTTT.

The count of this clone is one. The rearrangement joins TRBV27 to TRBJ2-1; D ambiguous. This CDR3 contains 14 residues. Trimming removed 3 bases at V and 1 base at J, with 7 bases between. Germline values: CDR1 MNHEY, CDR2 SMNVEV (reference sequence). Here the CDR3 DNA reads TGTGCCAGCAGTTTGACGTCTTCCTACAATGAGCAGTTCTTC. Translating it yields CASSLTSSYNEQFF.

The chain recombines TRBV12-3 or TRBV12-4 with TRBJ1-2, with 8 positions matching TRBD1. The CDR3 length is 13 residues. J lost 0 bases, V lost 10 bases, and 4 bases had no gene match. The CDR3 nucleotides read TGTGCCAACATACAGGGGGCTAACTATGGCTACACCTTC. This gives the protein CANIQGANYGYTF.